These T cell receptor beta chains were read from a single sample in a study of cytomegalovirus exposure and HLA in healthy donors. The table came from immunoSEQ multiplex PCR; TCRdb's copy has only in-frame clones and leaves some out. In the table there are 100,000 to 150,000 clones, about 84% of which are singletons. Sequencing was performed on PBMCs. These receptors were taken from a man aged 40-49 years in good health and CMV-seronegative. The CDR3 runs from the conserved cysteine through the conserved F or W. Each record gives: J gene, D gene, V gene, clone size, CDR3 protein, CDR3 DNA. D genes are given only for firm matches. Some rows mark clone size as missing; the rest say once, few, many or name a class of expanded clone.

>TRBJ2-1|TRBD1|TRBV11-2|NA
CASSTSDRAYNEQFF
TGTGCCAGCAGCACCTCTGACAGGGCCTACAATGAGCAGTTCTTC
>TRBJ1-2|NA|TRBV10-3|NA
CAISPLLGARTF
TGTGCCATCAGCCCGCTTTTGGGGGCAAGGACCTTC
>TRBJ2-4|NA|TRBV5-1|NA
CASSLTSSGYENIQYF
TGCGCCAGCAGCCTAACGTCGTCAGGGTATGAAAACATTCAGTACTTC
>TRBJ1-1|NA|TRBV19|NA
CASSRADTNTEAFF
TGTGCCAGTAGTAGGGCAGATACGAACACTGAAGCTTTCTTT
>TRBJ2-1|TRBD1|TRBV5-1|once
CASSLGVSGQGQFF
TGCGCCAGCAGCTTGGGGGTTTCGGGACAGGGGCAGTTCTTC
>TRBJ2-5|TRBD1|TRBV6-5|NA
CASSWGDRGKETQYF
TGTGCCAGCAGTTGGGGGGACAGGGGGAAAGAGACCCAGTACTTC
>TRBJ1-2|NA|TRBV6-6|NA
CASATGFRSEGYTF
TGTGCCAGCGCCACAGGGTTTCGTTCGGAAGGCTACACCTTC
>TRBJ1-5|TRBD1|TRBV28|NA
CASSSTGEGVRKQPQHF
TGTGCCAGCAGTTCCACAGGGGAAGGAGTAAGAAAGCAGCCCCAGCATTTT
>TRBJ1-5|NA|TRBV19|NA
CAANSNQPQHF
TGTGCCGCTAATAGCAATCAGCCCCAGCATTTT
>TRBJ2-7|NA|TRBV18|NA
CASSPDILYEQYF
TGTGCCAGCTCACCCGACATCCTCTACGAGCAGTACTTC
>TRBJ2-1|NA|TRBV18|NA
CASSPQGLNEQFF
TGTGCCAGCTCACCACAGGGACTCAATGAGCAGTTCTTC
>TRBJ1-2|TRBD1|TRBV5-4|NA
CASSPQGGQGGGYTF
TGTGCCAGCAGCCCACAAGGGGGACAGGGGGGCGGCTACACCTTC
>TRBJ1-1|TRBD1|TRBV20-1|NA
CSARLGGGAFF
TGCAGTGCTAGACTTGGAGGGGGCGCTTTCTTT
>TRBJ1-3|NA|TRBV5-1|NA
CASSLQGSNGNTIYF
TGCGCCAGCAGCTTGCAGGGGTCTAATGGAAACACCATATATTTT
>TRBJ2-7|NA|TRBV7-2|NA
CASSFVASVHEQYF
TGTGCCAGCAGCTTCGTAGCTAGCGTCCACGAGCAGTACTTC
>TRBJ1-4|TRBD1|TRBV7-9|NA
CASSRTGDGEKLFF
TGTGCCAGCAGCCGGACAGGGGATGGAGAAAAACTGTTTTTT
>TRBJ1-2|NA|TRBV5-1|NA
CASSLSGTSKSNYGYTF
TGCGCCAGCAGCCTAAGCGGGACATCTAAATCTAACTATGGCTACACCTTC
>TRBJ1-4|NA|TRBV27|NA
CASSFGFNEKLFF
TGTGCCAGCAGTTTCGGGTTTAATGAAAAACTGTTTTTT
>TRBJ1-1|TRBD1|TRBV19|NA
CASSPRDRGANTEAFF
TGTGCCAGTAGTCCACGCGACAGGGGGGCGAACACTGAAGCTTTCTTT
>TRBJ1-5|NA|TRBV5-1|NA
CASSLGGEAGQPQHF
TGCGCCAGCAGCTTAGGGGGGGAGGCCGGGCAGCCCCAGCATTTT
>TRBJ1-1|NA|TRBV27|NA
CASVSQGHTEAFF
TGTGCCAGCGTCTCACAGGGTCACACTGAAGCTTTCTTT
>TRBJ2-3|TRBD2|TRBV11-2|few
CASSSWTSGTSTDTQYF
TGTGCCAGCAGCTCTTGGACTAGCGGAACTAGCACAGATACGCAGTATTTT
>TRBJ2-5|NA|TRBV19|once
CASRRNPQLEETQYF
TGTGCCAGTAGACGCAACCCGCAACTGGAAGAGACCCAGTACTTC
>TRBJ2-1|TRBD2|TRBV5-1|NA
CASSMGGNNEQFF
TGCGCCAGCTCTATGGGAGGGAACAATGAGCAGTTCTTC
>TRBJ1-5|NA|TRBV6-5|few
CASSTSGGSQPQHF
TGTGCCAGCAGCACCTCCGGGGGAAGTCAGCCCCAGCATTTT
>TRBJ2-4|NA|TRBV11-2|NA
CASSPWGGGIQYF
TGTGCCAGCAGCCCATGGGGAGGAGGCATTCAGTACTTC
>TRBJ1-1|TRBD1|TRBV7-2|NA
CASSLGTGHEAFF
TGTGCCAGCAGCTTAGGGACAGGACATGAAGCTTTCTTT
>TRBJ2-1|NA|TRBV19|NA
CASSISSLNEQFF
TGTGCCAGTAGTATATCTAGTCTCAATGAGCAGTTCTTC
>TRBJ2-4|NA|TRBV19|once
CASSIDQRAIVAKNIQYF
TGTGCCAGTAGTATAGATCAGCGGGCGATCGTGGCCAAAAACATTCAGTACTTC
>TRBJ2-3|TRBD1|TRBV19|NA
CASTLGTGGADTQYF
TGTGCCAGTACCTTGGGGACAGGGGGCGCAGATACGCAGTATTTT
>TRBJ2-7|NA|TRBV27|NA
CASSDTHDFYEQYF
TGTGCCAGCAGCGACACTCACGATTTCTACGAGCAGTACTTC
>TRBJ2-1|TRBD2|TRBV4-3|once
CASSQLAGGYDEQFF
TGCGCCAGCAGCCAGCTAGCGGGGGGCTACGATGAGCAGTTCTTC
>TRBJ2-7|TRBD2|TRBV7-9|NA
CASRTEGLASYEQYF
TGTGCCAGCAGAACCGAGGGACTAGCGTCCTACGAGCAGTACTTC
>TRBJ2-7|NA|TRBV29-1|NA
CSAGQSYEQYF
TGCAGCGCAGGACAGTCCTACGAGCAGTACTTC
>TRBJ2-1|TRBD2|TRBV11-3|NA
CASSLVPLAGGSNEQFF
TGTGCCAGCAGCTTAGTCCCTCTAGCGGGGGGAAGCAATGAGCAGTTCTTC
>TRBJ1-1|TRBD1|TRBV4-3|NA
CASSLRDRANTEAFF
TGCGCCAGCAGCCTCCGGGACAGGGCTAACACTGAAGCTTTCTTT
>TRBJ2-7|TRBD1|TRBV6-1|NA
CASSVLQGGYEQYF
TGTGCCAGCAGTGTCCTACAGGGGGGATACGAGCAGTACTTC
>TRBJ2-5|NA|TRBV11-3|NA
CASSSGPQETQYF
TGTGCCAGCAGCTCAGGGCCCCAAGAGACCCAGTACTTC
>TRBJ1-2|TRBD1|TRBV28|NA
CASSFSRAGTGGSSNYGYTF
TGTGCCAGCAGTTTTTCCCGTGCCGGGACAGGGGGCTCTAGTAACTATGGCTACACCTTC
>TRBJ1-2|NA|TRBV5-5|NA
CASSFSPDSSYGYTF
TGTGCCAGCAGCTTCTCCCCCGACAGCTCCTATGGCTACACCTTC
>TRBJ2-5|NA|TRBV6-5|few
CASSTPDRQETQYF
TGTGCCAGCAGTACCCCGGACAGACAAGAGACCCAGTACTTC
>TRBJ2-7|NA|TRBV6-1|NA
CASSERTGLYEQYF
TGTGCCAGCAGTGAAAGAACGGGACTCTACGAGCAGTACTTC
>TRBJ1-6|NA|TRBV4-1|NA
CASSHSGNNSPLHF
TGCGCCAGCAGCCATTCGGGTAATAATTCACCCCTCCACTTT
>TRBJ2-3|NA|TRBV11-2|NA
CASKEGGNVDTQYF
TGTGCCAGCAAGGAAGGGGGTAATGTTGATACGCAGTATTTT
>TRBJ1-5|TRBD1|TRBV19|once
CASRDGQGRYQPQHF
TGTGCCAGTAGGGACGGACAGGGTAGGTATCAGCCCCAGCATTTT
>TRBJ2-6|TRBD1|TRBV7-9|NA
CASETGDPSGANVLTF
TGTGCCAGCGAGACAGGGGACCCATCTGGGGCCAACGTCCTGACTTTC
>TRBJ2-7|NA|TRBV9|NA
CASSPQSSNSYEQYF
TGTGCCAGCAGCCCACAATCCTCAAACTCCTACGAGCAGTACTTC
>TRBJ2-1|NA|TRBV7-3|NA
CASSLIRGNEQFF
TGTGCCAGCAGCTTAATCAGGGGCAATGAGCAGTTCTTC
>TRBJ2-3|TRBD2|TRBV4-1|NA
CASSQLTPGLAGGTDTQYF
TGCGCCAGCAGCCAGCTTACTCCGGGACTAGCGGGGGGTACAGATACGCAGTATTTT
>TRBJ2-2|NA|TRBV7-8|NA
CAWGENTGELFF
TGTGCCTGGGGGGAGAACACCGGGGAGCTGTTTTTT
>TRBJ2-1|NA|TRBV7-3|NA
CASSTAGPSSYNEQFF
TGTGCCAGCAGCACAGCAGGGCCAAGCTCCTACAATGAGCAGTTCTTC
>TRBJ2-7|NA|TRBV19|NA
CASTDSYEQYF
TGTGCCAGTACCGACAGCTACGAGCAGTACTTC
>TRBJ2-7|NA|TRBV5-1|NA
CASSLGPGNEQYF
TGCGCCAGCAGCTTAGGACCCGGGAACGAGCAGTACTTC
>TRBJ2-7|NA|TRBV7-9|NA
CASSPISTRHYVRQYF
TGTGCCAGCAGTCCAATCTCGACCCGACATTACGTTAGGCAGTACTTC
>TRBJ1-2|TRBD1|TRBV30|NA
CASLDVGTARGYTF
TGTGCCTCGCTGGACGTGGGGACAGCTCGTGGCTACACCTTC
>TRBJ2-3|TRBD2|TRBV10-1|NA
CASNDLGASGGQIDTQYF
TGCGCCAGCAACGATTTAGGGGCTAGCGGGGGGCAAATAGATACGCAGTATTTT
>TRBJ2-1|TRBD1|TRBV5-1|NA
CASSTGQGSFRNEQFF
TGCGCCAGCAGCACCGGACAGGGTAGTTTCCGCAATGAGCAGTTCTTC
>TRBJ1-5|NA|TRBV7-2|NA
CASSFRQRFQPQHF
TGTGCCAGCAGCTTCCGACAGAGGTTCCAGCCCCAGCATTTT
>TRBJ1-1|NA|TRBV7-2|few
CASSSTLGNTEAFF
TGTGCCAGCAGCTCGACACTGGGGAACACTGAAGCTTTCTTT
>TRBJ1-1|NA|TRBV14|NA
CASSQVFGVNTEAFF
TGTGCCAGCAGCCAAGTTTTCGGGGTGAACACTGAAGCTTTCTTT